These 32 T cell receptor beta chains were all obtained from the same sample, sequenced in a study of cytomegalovirus exposure and HLA in healthy donors (dated by TCRdb to between 2016 and 2019). The library was prepared using the immunoSEQ multiplex PCR assay. Held by TCRdb, this immuneACCESS table contains in-frame sequences only and omits some clones. Under half of the omission traces to an unresolved V gene where checked; the cause of the rest is unknown. This sample lists 260,000 or so clones; 88% were detected once. The top ten clones comprise around 0.92% of the sample. Specimen: PBMCs. The receptors here all came from a woman aged 18-29 years in good health and CMV-seronegative.

The chain carries TRBV5-1 and TRBJ2-3; TRBD2 matches 11 bases. The V and J ends lost 5 bases and 4 bases, in that order; junction bases with no gene match: 9. This CDR3 comprises 16 residues. Germline V gene lookup returns CDR1 SGHRS and CDR2 YFSETQ. CDR3 coding DNA: TGCGCCAGCAGTTTACTAGCGGGAGCAGTTTCAGATACGCAGTATTTT. Translated: CASSLLAGAVSDTQYF.

The chain couples TRBV27 to TRBJ2-1; 11 bases align to TRBD2. The V gene end was trimmed by 6 bases and the J gene end by 0 bases; junction bases not matched to a gene: 4. Germline V lookup: CDR1 MNHEY, CDR2 SMNVEV (reference sequence). The CDR3 is 16 residues long. The CDR3, as DNA: TGTGCCAGCAGCTCTGGGACTAGCGGCTCCTACAATGAGCAGTTCTTC. This gives the protein CASSSGTSGSYNEQFF.

The V call is TRBV18, the J call TRBJ1-1, with D uncertain. Germline V gives CDR1 KGHSH, CDR2 LQKENI. This CDR3 contains 14 residues. V shed 4 bases and J shed 4 bases, with 13 bases lying between them. CDR3 residues: CASSLFGVGTEAFF. As DNA, the CDR3 is TGTGCCAGCTCACTGTTCGGGGTTGGCACTGAAGCTTTCTTT.

The rearrangement joins TRBV29-1 to TRBJ1-1; TRBD1 matches at 7 bases. The CDR3 sequence is 12 residues long. From germline, CDR1 is SQVTM and CDR2 ANQGSEA. Germline trimming cut 7 bases from V and 2 bases from J; bases unmatched to any gene: 4. The CDR3 loop reads CSGWDRNTEAFF. CDR3 coding DNA: TGCAGCGGCTGGGACAGAAACACTGAAGCTTTCTTT.

This clone was counted a few times. The V gene is TRBV21-1, the J gene TRBJ2-3; TRBD2, the table's D call, was not compared with the DNA. TRBV21-1 is deemed a pseudogene. The CDR3 length is 18 residues. The CDR3 DNA follows: TGTGCCAGCAGCAAACCCAGTCACCCTACTCAAGGAGGGCCTTCTCGGTATTTT. Its translation: CASSKPSHPTQGGPSRYF.

V gene TRBV27 combines with J gene TRBJ2-7; D perhaps matches TRBD1 (6 bases). Germline V gene sequence: CDR1 MNHEY, CDR2 SMNVEV (reference sequence). The CDR3 is 15 residues long. V was clipped by 2 bases and J by 1 base, with 12 bases between them. This chain's CDR3 is CASSLKGDGSYEQYF. CDR3 nucleotide sequence: TGTGCCAGCAGTTTAAAGGGGGACGGGTCCTACGAGCAGTACTTC.

The chain couples TRBV10-2 to TRBJ2-1; TRBD2 is a possible D gene (6 bases). Germline CDR1 WSHSY, CDR2 SAAADI. Between the trimmed V and J ends, which lost 4 bases and 6 bases, there was a span of 16 bases. This CDR3 comprises 15 residues. The CDR3 sequence: CASSGFVGRGNEQFF. The CDR3 nucleotides read TGCGCCAGCAGTGGATTCGTGGGGCGGGGCAATGAGCAGTTCTTC.

The chain employs TRBV27 and TRBJ1-1; D gene uncertain. Germline V gene sequence: CDR1 MNHEY, CDR2 SMNVEV (reference sequence). The V gene lost 4 bases and the J gene lost 5 bases, with 14 bases spanning the gap. This CDR3 comprises 14 residues. The CDR3 DNA sequence: TGTGCCAGCAGTTGGTCCGGGAGTGGAACTGAAGCTTTCTTT. It encodes CASSWSGSGTEAFF.

Of note for this clone: The sample carries other DNA sequences with the same CDR3. The chain couples TRBV18 to TRBJ1-4; D gene ambiguous. With 3 bases removed from V and 7 bases from J, the gap between germline ends came to 3 bases. Per germline, CDR1 KGHSH and CDR2 LQKENI. CDR3 length equals 11 residues. As DNA, the CDR3 is TGTGCCAGCTCACCCGGTGAAAAACTGTTTTTT. Translated, it gives CASSPGEKLFF.

The chain links TRBV27 to TRBJ2-1; 13 bases line up with TRBD2. Germline-derived CDR1 and CDR2 are MNHEY and SMNVEV (reference sequence). The CDR3 covers 18 residues. V lost 3 bases and J lost 6; bases outside the gene matches: 11. For the CDR3, the DNA is TGTGCCAGCAGTTTGAGACTAGCGGGAGGAAATCTAGGCAATGAGCAGTTCTTC. Protein sequence: CASSLRLAGGNLGNEQFF.

The chain is built from TRBV28 and TRBJ1-1; 7 nucleotides align to TRBD1. The germline V gene has CDR1 MDHEN and CDR2 SYDVKM. Trimming took 11 bases from V and 3 from J; bases not matched to a gene: 15. The CDR3 totals 15 residues. Written as DNA, the CDR3 is TGTGCCCTCAAGGGGTCGGCAGGGGGTCACACTGAAGCTTTCTTT. Translated: CALKGSAGGHTEAFF.

This chain connects TRBV7-9 to TRBJ2-1; maybe TRBD2 (6 bases). Trimming shortened V by 5 bases and J by 8 bases, and 31 bases separated the two germline ends. This CDR3 has 19 residues. Germline V lookup: CDR1 SEHNR, CDR2 FQNEAQ (reference sequence). The CDR3 coding sequence is TGTGCCAGCAGCCACTCCAACAAAGTAGCGGCCCTATGGGGTGATGAGCAGTTCTTC. Encoded protein: CASSHSNKVAALWGDEQFF.

This clone was seen just once. The V gene is TRBV11-3, the J gene TRBJ1-2; D is uncertain. Trimming left V 0 bases short and J 0 bases short, with 14 bases between. CDR1 is SGHNT and CDR2 is YENEEA in the germline V gene. This CDR3 is built from 17 residues. The CDR3 DNA follows: TGTGCCAGCAGCTTAGATCAAGATGCCCAGACTAACTATGGCTACACCTTC. Translation: CASSLDQDAQTNYGYTF.

The V and J genes are TRBV19 and TRBJ2-3, with TRBD2 matching 12 bases. V was pared by 6 bases and J by 5 bases, with 6 bases of the junction left unmatched. The CDR3 loop spans 15 amino acids. Germline CDR1 LNHDA, CDR2 SQIVND (reference sequence). In DNA, the CDR3 is TGTGCCAGTAGAAGAACGGGACTAGCGGGAGATACGCAGTATTTT. Amino acids: CASRRTGLAGDTQYF.

This clone was seen a few times. The V and J genes are TRBV2 and TRBJ2-7; D gene uncertain. V dropped 6 bases and J dropped 6 bases, with 9 bases sitting between them. Germline CDR1 is SNHLY and CDR2 is FYNNEI. The CDR3 runs to 11 residues. CDR3 loop: CASSSPLEQYF. CDR3 in DNA: TGTGCCAGCAGCTCCCCCCTCGAGCAGTACTTC.

This rearrangement joins TRBV11-2 to TRBJ2-7; unclear D gene. V was trimmed by 1 base and J by 5 bases, leaving 12 bases between them. Germline V gene lookup returns CDR1 SGHAT and CDR2 FQNNGV. The CDR3 is made up of 14 amino acids. The CDR3 loop reads CASSLVWRNDEQYF. The CDR3 nucleotides read TGTGCCAGCAGCTTAGTCTGGCGGAACGACGAGCAGTACTTC.

This chain links TRBV28 with TRBJ2-5, with D perhaps matching TRBD2 (5 bases). V was trimmed by 5 bases and J by 5 bases, leaving 12 bases between them. The CDR3 length is 13 residues. Germline-derived CDR1 and CDR2 are MDHEN and SYDVKM. The CDR3 here is CASSIEGFETQYF. The CDR3 DNA sequence: TGTGCCAGCAGTATTGAGGGTTTCGAGACCCAGTACTTC.

This clone has just a few counts. The chain combines TRBV2 with TRBJ1-1; the D gene is possibly TRBD1 (5 bases). The ends were cut back, 6 bases at V and 11 bases at J, with 16 bases in the middle. There are 12 residues in the CDR3. Germline assignment: CDR1 SNHLY and CDR2 FYNNEI. CDR3: CASRGDSLEAFF. Written as DNA, the CDR3 is TGTGCCAGCAGGGGGGACTCATTGGAGGCTTTCTTT.

The sample holds one count of this clone. The J gene is TRBJ1-5, the V gene TRBV27, with a weak D call TRBD1 (6 bases). CDR3 size: 15 residues. From germline, CDR1 is MNHEY and CDR2 SMNVEV (reference sequence). Trimming removed 2 bases from V and 4 bases from J, with 12 bases in between. CDR3 in amino acids: CASSLNTGINQPQHF. The CDR3, as DNA: TGTGCCAGCAGTTTAAATACAGGGATAAATCAGCCCCAGCATTTT.

The V call is TRBV9, the J call TRBJ2-2; 13 bases match TRBD2. This CDR3 contains 17 residues. Germline CDR1 reads SGDLS; CDR2 reads YYNGEE. The V segment lost 5 bases and the J segment 4 bases; nucleotides outside the gene matches: 8. The CDR3 reads CASRTGLAGLGTGELFF. The CDR3 DNA reads TGTGCCAGCAGGACGGGACTAGCGGGATTGGGCACCGGGGAGCTGTTTTTT.

The chain uses TRBV5-1 and TRBJ2-1, with D perhaps matching TRBD2 (7 bases). Germline CDR1 and CDR2: SGHRS and YFSETQ. The CDR3 is made up of 14 amino acids. V lost 6 bases to trimming and J lost 0 bases, with 10 bases between them. The DNA for the CDR3 is TGCGCCAGCACAAGGGGGGGCTCCTACAATGAGCAGTTCTTC. Protein: CASTRGGSYNEQFF.

The V gene is TRBV6-5, the J gene TRBJ2-2; D possibly corresponds to TRBD1 (6 bases). The germline V and J ends were trimmed by 2 bases and 6 bases, with 10 bases remaining between them. Germline CDR1 MNHEY, CDR2 SVGAGI. The CDR3 runs to 14 residues. DNA of the CDR3: TGTGCCAGCAGTTACATCAGGGGTGCCGGGGAGCTGTTTTTT. It is translated as CASSYIRGAGELFF.

J is TRBJ2-7 and V is TRBV28; D not certain. V was shortened by 5 bases and J by 0 bases, with 11 bases between the two germline ends. CDR1 is MDHEN, CDR2 SYDVKM, per germline. This CDR3 contains 14 residues. The CDR3 nucleotides read TGTGCCAGCAGTAGCCTGCATCTCTCCTACGAGCAGTACTTC. As protein: CASSSLHLSYEQYF. Drawing the rest from reference TRBV28 and TRBJ2-7, the complete variable domain is DVKVTQSSRYLVKRTGEKVFLECVQDMDHENMFWYRQDPGLGLRLIYFSYDVKMKEKGDIPEGYSVSREKKERFSLILESASTNQTSMYLCASSSLHLSYEQYFGPGTRLTVT.

About this clone itself: One junction end does not reproduce the germline sequence, and a read error may be involved. The chain is built from TRBV7-7 and TRBJ2-5; 10 positions match TRBD1. The CDR3 has 15 residues. Germline V gene data show CDR1 as SSHAT and CDR2 as FNYEAQ (reference sequence). Here the CDR3 DNA reads TGTGCTAGCAGCTCCGGGACAGGGGAGGGAGAGACCCAGTACTTC. Translating it yields CASSSGTGEGETQYF.

V and J are TRBV9 and TRBJ2-6, with 10 bases matching TRBD1. The J segment lost 0 bases and the V segment lost 0 bases, leaving 3 bases of the junction unmatched. CDR3 length: 18 amino acids. CDR1 is SGDLS and CDR2 is YYNGEE in the germline V gene. The CDR3 reads CASSVGGTGDSGANVLTF. The CDR3, as DNA: TGTGCCAGCAGCGTAGGAGGGACAGGGGACTCTGGGGCCAACGTCCTGACTTTC.

The chain links TRBV28 to TRBJ2-7; 9 nucleotides line up with TRBD1. The CDR3 is 14 residues long. CDR1 and CDR2 (germline): MDHEN, SYDVKM. The trim removed 5 bases at V and 9 bases at J, leaving 11 bases unmatched. The CDR3 region is CASSLSDRGFGQYF. DNA of the CDR3: TGTGCCAGCAGTCTCTCGGACAGGGGTTTTGGGCAGTACTTC.

The chain recombines TRBV4-1 with TRBJ2-1, with D maybe TRBD2 (6 bases). V lost 2 bases and J lost 9, with 20 bases in between. The CDR3 has 16 amino acids. The germline V gene encodes CDR1 MGHRA and CDR2 YSYEKL. CDR3 protein: CASSQPAGGPRGEQFF. The CDR3 coding sequence is TGCGCCAGCAGCCAACCCGCAGGCGGGCCGCGGGGTGAGCAGTTCTTC.

This chain connects TRBV9 to TRBJ2-7, with D tentatively TRBD2 (6 bases). The CDR3 is 17 amino acids. In germline, CDR1 is SGDLS, CDR2 YYNGEE. Trimming took 4 bases from V and 2 from J, leaving 22 bases between them. The CDR3 reads CASSYNPGLQPTYEQYF. In DNA, the CDR3 is TGTGCCAGCAGCTACAACCCGGGACTGCAACCCACCTACGAGCAGTACTTC.

There are a few counts of this clone. The chain carries TRBV9 and TRBJ2-3; TRBD2 matches 9 bases. The CDR3 consists of 19 residues. V dropped 0 bases and J dropped 2; count of bases not matched to a gene: 13. Per the germline V gene, CDR1 is SGDLS and CDR2 is YYNGEE. CDR3 sequence: CASSVGWGGSGRDTDTQYF. The CDR3, as DNA: TGTGCCAGCAGCGTAGGATGGGGTGGTAGCGGGAGAGACACAGATACGCAGTATTTT.

The chain carries TRBV29-1 and TRBJ2-7; D perhaps matches TRBD2 (5 bases). V was trimmed by 7 bases and J by 0 bases, leaving 10 bases between them. The germline V gene encodes CDR1 SQVTM and CDR2 ANQGSEA. This CDR3 is built from 12 residues. CDR3 sequence reads: CSATGNSYEQYF. In nucleotides, the CDR3 is TGCAGCGCGACGGGGAACTCCTACGAGCAGTACTTC.

The chain uses TRBV14 and TRBJ1-3; TRBD1 aligns across 8 bases. Germline CDR1 reads SGHDN; CDR2 reads FVKESK. V lost 1 base, J lost 0 bases, and 5 bases stayed unmatched. The CDR3 sequence is 17 residues long. CDR3 sequence reads: CASSQVHTGGSGNTIYF. The CDR3 nucleotides read TGTGCCAGCAGCCAAGTCCACACAGGGGGCTCTGGAAACACCATATATTTT.

V is TRBV28 and J is TRBJ2-2; D is uncertain. CDR3 length: 10 amino acids. The germline V gene has CDR1 MDHEN and CDR2 SYDVKM. CDR3: CDKDTGELFF. The DNA of the CDR3 is TGTGACAAAGACACCGGGGAGCTGTTTTTT.